These T cell receptor beta chains were read from a single sample in a study of control samples from healthy donors and cancer patients. The protocol was immunoSEQ multiplex PCR, while the TCRdb copy is restricted to in-frame clones and leaves out a portion. The table shows 90,000 to 100,000 clones, with 70% to 80% occurring only once. Sequencing was performed on blood. These TCRs come from a woman in her twenties or thirties in good health. Both conserved end residues are part of each CDR3. The D gene is left open where the match is weak. Clone size is stated in some rows and not others, as once, few, many or a class when expanded.

.	TRBV11-2	TRBJ1-4	.	TGTGCCAGCAAGGGGAATAATGAAAAACTGTTTTTT	CASKGNNEKLFF
.	TRBV10-1	TRBJ2-7	TRBD2	TGCGCCAGCAGTGAACGCGGGAGCTACGAGCAGTACTTC	CASSERGSYEQYF
.	TRBV10-1	TRBJ2-1	.	TGCGCCAGCAGTGAGAACAGGGTGGGGAATGAGCAGTTCTTC	CASSENRVGNEQFF
.	TRBV7-9	TRBJ2-5	.	TGTGCCAGCAGCTTGGGTGGAGGGGGCTTGGAGACCCAGTACTTC	CASSLGGGGLETQYF
.	TRBV10-3	TRBJ2-7	.	TGTGCCATCAGCGGGGGTGGAGGGTACGAGCAGTACTTC	CAISGGGGYEQYF
.	TRBV15	TRBJ2-5	TRBD2	TGTGCCACCCCGACCGGGGGGAGCCAAGAGACCCAGTACTTC	CATPTGGSQETQYF
.	TRBV6-5	TRBJ2-3	.	TGTGCCAGCAGTTACTCACACTGGGGGAGCACAGATACGCAGTATTTT	CASSYSHWGSTDTQYF
.	TRBV28	TRBJ2-2	TRBD1	TGTGCCAGCAGAACAGGGGGCGTAAGCACCGGGGAGCTGTTTTTT	CASRTGGVSTGELFF
.	TRBV11-2	TRBJ2-5	.	TGTGCCAGCAGCTTATGGGGGAAAAACGAAGAGACCCAGTACTTC	CASSLWGKNEETQYF
.	TRBV24-1	TRBJ1-1	.	TGTGCCACGGAAGGGGATGGGGACACTGAAGCTTTCTTT	CATEGDGDTEAFF
.	TRBV9	TRBJ1-2	.	TGTGCCAGCAGCGCAAACCCCCGCAGGCGATTTGGCTACACCTTC	CASSANPRRRFGYTF
many	TRBV19	TRBJ1-5	TRBD1	TGTGCCAGTAGTATAGGGGCAGGGGGCGGTCAGCCCCAGCATTTT	CASSIGAGGGQPQHF
.	TRBV20-1	TRBJ1-2	.	TGCAGTGCTAGGGACGGCTACACCTTC	CSARDGYTF
.	TRBV24-1	TRBJ2-3	.	TGTGCCACCAGTGCTAAACGGACAGATACGCAGTATTTT	CATSAKRTDTQYF
.	TRBV7-2	TRBJ2-2	.	TGTGCCAGCAGCTTAAGGACGACCGGTGGGGAGCTGTTTTTT	CASSLRTTGGELFF
.	TRBV21-1	TRBJ2-1	.	TGTGCCAGCACCCATGAGGGGGGGCTGTACAATGAGCAGTTCTTC	CASTHEGGLYNEQFF
.	TRBV5-1	TRBJ2-3	.	TGCGCCAGCAGCTTAGGGGACACAGATACGCAGTATTTT	CASSLGDTDTQYF
.	TRBV30	TRBJ1-4	.	TGTGCCTGGAGAAGGAGTACAACTAATGAAAAACTGTTTTTT	CAWRRSTTNEKLFF
.	TRBV6-5	TRBJ2-7	TRBD1	TGTGCCACACAACGCAACCGGGACAGCTACGAGCAGTACTTC	CATQRNRDSYEQYF
.	TRBV5-1	TRBJ2-1	.	TGCGCCAGCAGCCCAGGGGGGGGTTACAATGAGCAGTTCTTC	CASSPGGGYNEQFF
.	TRBV6-4	TRBJ1-2	TRBD1	TGTGCCAGCAGTGGGACAGGTTCCTATGGCTACACCTTC	CASSGTGSYGYTF
.	TRBV19	TRBJ1-5	.	TGTGCCAGTAGTATAGAGACGGGATCGGGCATTCTGGGGTCCCAGCATTTT	CASSIETGSGILGSQHF
.	TRBV6-1	TRBJ2-3	.	TGTGCCAGCAGTGAATTTGCAGAAGATAACACAGATACGCAGTATTTT	CASSEFAEDNTDTQYF
few	TRBV5-4	TRBJ2-5	.	TGTGCCAGCAGCCCAGGGCGGGGAGTGGGGCAAGAGACCCAGTACTTC	CASSPGRGVGQETQYF
few	TRBV7-7	TRBJ2-5	.	TGTGCTAGCAGCTTAGCGGGTACAGGGGAGACCCAGTACTTC	CASSLAGTGETQYF
.	TRBV27	TRBJ1-2	.	TGTGCCAGCAGTAGCCAGGGGCCCTATGGCTACACCTTC	CASSSQGPYGYTF